Each of the 21 T cell receptor beta chains below was sequenced from the same sample in a study of blood T cell repertoires in COVID-19. Data came from immunoSEQ multiplex PCR; TCRdb stores just in-frame clones and leaves some out. The data contain tens of thousands of clones, 85% of them singletons. The sample was peripheral blood. The receptor source for this set is a man aged 80 or over with acute or convalescent COVID-19.

This chain uses TRBV7-3 with TRBJ2-2, with TRBD1 as a possible D gene (5 bases). Germline CDR1 and CDR2: SGHTA and FQGTGA. V lost 5 bases and J lost 4, with 14 bases in between. This CDR3 region has 15 residues. The CDR3 is CASSPLDIATGELFF. CDR3 DNA sequence: TGTGCCAGCAGCCCGTTGGACATAGCCACCGGGGAGCTGTTTTTT. Based on the CDR3 plus reference TRBV7-3 and TRBJ2-2, the full variable domain is GAGVSQTPSNKVTEKGKYVELRCDPISGHTALYWYRQSLGQGPEFLIYFQGTGAADDSGLPNDRFFAVRPEGSVSTLKIQRTERGDSAVYLCASSPLDIATGELFFGEGSRLTVL.

The chain couples TRBV2 to TRBJ2-7; 14 nucleotides agree with TRBD2. There are 14 residues in the CDR3. CDR1 and CDR2 (germline): SNHLY, FYNNEI. J was trimmed by 7 bases and V by 10 bases; bases with no gene match: 9. The CDR3 region is CATLTSGRAEEQYF. DNA of the CDR3: TGTGCCACCTTGACTAGCGGGAGGGCCGAGGAGCAGTACTTC.

V usage is TRBV7-8 and J usage is TRBJ1-1; D perhaps matches TRBD1 (5 bases). In germline, CDR1 is SGHVS, CDR2 FQNEAQ. V was pared by 3 bases and J by 1 base, with 12 bases between. The CDR3 is 15 residues long. CDR3 DNA sequence: TGTGCCAGCAGCTTCAGGGTGGGGGGGAACACTGAAGCTTTCTTT. The encoded protein is CASSFRVGGNTEAFF.

This chain connects TRBV6-5 to TRBJ2-2, with D possibly TRBD2 on 6 matching bases. CDR1 is MNHEY and CDR2 is SVGAGI in the germline V gene. Trimming stripped 4 bases from V and 4 bases from J, with 13 bases between. CDR3 length: 15 residues. DNA for the CDR3: TGTGCCAGCAGTTCGGGAGATCAGGGCACCGGGGAGCTGTTTTTT. It yields the protein CASSSGDQGTGELFF.

The chain couples TRBV30 to TRBJ1-5; 9 positions match TRBD1. Germline-derived CDR1 and CDR2 are GTSNPN and SVGIG (reference sequence). CDR3 size: 15 residues. V trimming: 4 bases; J trimming: 3 bases; junction bases outside the gene matches: 7. The CDR3 DNA sequence: TGTGCCTGGACCGGGACAGGGATACCCAATCAGCCCCAGCATTTT. It is translated as CAWTGTGIPNQPQHF. Combining the CDR3 with reference TRBV30 and TRBJ1-5 gives the whole variable domain SQTIHQWPATLVQPVGSPLSLECTVEGTSNPNLYWYRQAAGRGLQLLFYSVGIGQISSEVPQNLSASRPQDRQFILSSKKLLLSDSGFYLCAWTGTGIPNQPQHFGDGTRLSIL.

V is TRBV6-4 and J is TRBJ1-3; weak D call: TRBD1 (6 bases). CDR3 size: 16 residues. The V gene lost 6 bases and the J gene lost 2 bases, with 17 bases spanning the gap. Germline V lookup: CDR1 MRHNA, CDR2 SNTAGT. CDR3 sequence: CASSLTHEGAGNTIYF. In DNA form, the CDR3 reads TGTGCCAGCAGCTTAACCCACGAGGGGGCTGGAAACACCATATATTTT.

J is TRBJ2-5 and V is TRBV5-1; D might be TRBD1 (7 bases). Trimming left V 4 bases short and J 5 bases short, with 15 bases between. The CDR3 contains 14 residues. CDR1 is SGHRS, CDR2 YFSETQ, per germline. The CDR3 nucleotides read TGCGCCAGCAGCCTACAGGGGAGGTTGGAGACCCAGTACTTC. Its translation: CASSLQGRLETQYF.

This clone turned up a few times. The chain links TRBV3-1 (or the pseudogene TRBV3-2) to TRBJ1-2, with D tentatively TRBD1 (6 bases). The germline V gene encodes CDR1 LGHDT and CDR2 YNNKEL (reference sequence). The germline V and J ends were trimmed by 0 bases and 7 bases, with 15 bases remaining between them. The CDR3 is 15 residues long. Here the CDR3 reads CASSQDRNRVGGYTF. The DNA for the CDR3 is TGTGCCAGCAGCCAAGACAGAAACAGGGTCGGTGGCTACACCTTC.

The chain employs TRBV7-9 and TRBJ1-2; 7 bases are shared with TRBD1. The CDR3 has 15 amino acids. Germline V CDR1 and CDR2: SEHNR, FQNEAQ (reference sequence). Losses at the gene ends were 4 bases for V and 2 bases for J; bases not matched to a gene: 7. The CDR3 region is CASSSLTGSNYGYTF. Written as DNA, the CDR3 is TGTGCCAGCAGCTCGCTGACAGGGTCCAACTATGGCTACACCTTC.

The chain combines TRBV5-1 with TRBJ2-3; perhaps TRBD2 as D (5 bases). The CDR3 contains 13 residues. Germline V gene data show CDR1 as SGHRS and CDR2 as YFSETQ. V was shortened by 4 bases and J by 3 bases, with 9 bases between the two germline ends. Here the CDR3 reads CASSEGVTDTQYF. CDR3 sequence (DNA): TGCGCCAGCAGCGAGGGAGTAACAGATACGCAGTATTTT.

V usage is TRBV7-3 and J usage is TRBJ1-1; weak D call: TRBD1 (5 bases). The germline V gene has CDR1 SGHTA and CDR2 FQGTGA. The CDR3 is 16 residues long. The V gene lost 5 bases and the J gene lost 3 bases, with 19 bases spanning the gap. The DNA of the CDR3 is TGTGCCAGCAGCCGATCGGGCGGGGGTATTTACACTGAAGCTTTCTTT. This gives the protein CASSRSGGGIYTEAFF.

The chain uses TRBV9 and TRBJ2-7; D is perhaps TRBD2 (6 bases). V dropped 0 bases and J dropped 0 bases, with 16 bases sitting between them. Germline CDR1 and CDR2: SGDLS and YYNGEE. The CDR3 covers 17 residues. The CDR3: CASSVASDGGSSYEQYF. The CDR3 bases are TGTGCCAGCAGCGTAGCTTCCGACGGGGGAAGCTCCTACGAGCAGTACTTC.

V and J are TRBV6-1 and TRBJ1-2, with 8 bases fitting TRBD1. The J segment lost 4 bases and the V segment lost 2 bases, leaving 6 bases of the junction unmatched. The CDR3 is 15 amino acids. Germline V gives CDR1 MNHNS, CDR2 SASEGT. The CDR3 DNA reads as TGTGCCAGCAGTGAACTGGGACAGGCCCTCTATGGCTACACCTTC. It specifies CASSELGQALYGYTF.

To note about this clone: No conserved phenylalanine or tryptophan ends this CDR3, so it is likely a read error. It is unclear where the CDR3 begins or ends on the DNA, so no DNA is shown, and the CDR3 is as TCRdb lists it. This chain links TRBV3-1 (or the pseudogene TRBV3-2) with TRBJ2-7; the table's TRBD2 call for D was not verified on the DNA. Germline CDR1 LGHDT, CDR2 YNNKEL (reference sequence). The CDR3 extends over 10 residues, inclusive of both ends. CDR3 loop: CASSQDPSSP.

J is TRBJ2-1 and V is TRBV5-1; the D gene is possibly TRBD1 (5 bases). Trimming took 4 bases from V and 10 from J, leaving 12 bases between them. The germline gives CDR1 SGHRS, CDR2 YFSETQ. The CDR3 has 12 residues. The CDR3 loop is CASSTQVREQFF. CDR3 nucleotides: TGCGCCAGCAGCACACAGGTACGCGAGCAGTTCTTC. Full variable domain (missing parts from reference TRBV5-1 and TRBJ2-1): KAGVTQTPRYLIKTRGQQVTLSCSPISGHRSVSWYQQTPGQGLQFLFEYFSETQRNKGNFPGRFSGRQFSNSRSEMNVSTLELGDSALYLCASSTQVREQFFGPGTRLTVL.

The J gene is TRBJ1-5, the V gene TRBV5-8; 9 bases are shared with TRBD1. CDR1 and CDR2 from the germline V gene are SGHTS and YDEGEE. The CDR3 has 17 amino acids. V trimming: 1 base; J trimming: 9 bases; junction bases outside the gene matches: 14. CDR3 protein: CASSLQGTGFPPPPQHF. CDR3 in DNA: TGTGCCAGCAGCTTGCAGGGGACAGGGTTCCCTCCACCGCCCCAGCATTTT.

The chain recombines TRBV7-3 with TRBJ2-7; 9 bases align to TRBD1. The CDR3 runs to 16 residues. Germline V gene sequence: CDR1 SGHTA, CDR2 FQGTGA. With V trimmed by 5 bases and J by 6 bases, 14 bases remained unmatched. The DNA for the CDR3 is TGTGCCAGCAGCAATACGGGACAGGGTGTAGTTTTCGAGCAGTACTTC. As protein: CASSNTGQGVVFEQYF.

The rearrangement uses TRBV24-1 and TRBJ2-1; 12 bases are a match to TRBD1. CDR1 is KGHDR and CDR2 is SFDVKD in the germline V gene. The ends lost 8 bases at V and 8 bases at J; junction bases unmatched: 3. This CDR3 has 13 residues. The CDR3 region has the DNA TGTGCCACCATGGGACAGGGGGCCTATGAGCAGTTCTTC. It codes for CATMGQGAYEQFF.

The V and J genes are TRBV24-1 and TRBJ1-1; tentatively, D is TRBD1 (5 bases). V shed 7 bases and J shed 4 bases, with 12 bases lying between them. Germline lookup yields CDR1 KGHDR and CDR2 SFDVKD. The CDR3 is 13 amino acids. In nucleotides, the CDR3 is TGTGCCACCAGCCCAGGGCAAGGCACTGAAGCTTTCTTT. Translation: CATSPGQGTEAFF.

The V and J genes are TRBV5-1 and TRBJ2-7; 8 nucleotides match TRBD1. The junction had 6 bases not matched to a gene; V was cut back by 4 bases and J by 3 bases. From germline, CDR1 is SGHRS and CDR2 YFSETQ. The CDR3 consists of 14 residues. DNA of the CDR3: TGCGCCAGCAGCCAACAGGGGGTTAGCTACGAGCAGTACTTC. Translating it yields CASSQQGVSYEQYF.

The chain recombines TRBV19 with TRBJ2-6; tentatively, D is TRBD2 (5 bases). V was shortened by 3 bases and J by 0 bases, with 6 bases between the two germline ends. The CDR3 totals 15 residues. Germline V CDR1 and CDR2: LNHDA, SQIVND (reference sequence). The CDR3 reads CASSMGSSGANVLTF. The CDR3 DNA is TGTGCCAGTAGTATGGGGAGCTCTGGGGCCAACGTCCTGACTTTC.